These 3 T cell receptor beta chains were sequenced from one sample in a study of identical twins. Using its own MiXCR run on the 5' RACE reads, TCRdb lists one record per CDR3 protein. Among around 1.7 million distinct CDR3 sequences, about 31% were seen once, and the ten largest hold roughly 0.3%. The source material was cord blood. These receptors were obtained from a newborn girl in good health.

There are a few counts of this clonotype. V usage is TRBV20-1 and J usage is TRBJ1-5; TRBD1 might be the D (6 bases). This CDR3 has 15 amino acids. Germline CDR1 and CDR2: DFQATT and SNEGSKA (reference sequence). V dropped 5 bases and J dropped 5 bases, with 19 bases sitting between them. This CDR3 reads CSALTGTRVYQPQHF. The CDR3 nucleotides read TGCAGTGCTCTAACCGGGACAAGGGTTTATCAGCCCCAGCATTTT.

The gene calls are TRBV7-2 and TRBJ2-3; the D gene could be TRBD1 or TRBD2 (5 bases each). The germline CDR1 and CDR2 sequences are SGHTA and FQGNSA. The V and J ends lost 5 bases and 2 bases respectively, with 14 bases between them. The CDR3 is 15 residues long. DNA of the CDR3: TGTGCCAGCAGCCTCTCGGGGACCTTCACAGATACGCAGTATTTT. This encodes CASSLSGTFTDTQYF.

The chain carries TRBV5-1 and TRBJ2-3; 12 nucleotides align to TRBD2. The CDR3 is made up of 16 amino acids. Germline V gene sequence: CDR1 SGHRS, CDR2 YFSETQ. Germline trimming cut 6 bases from V and 4 bases from J; bases unmatched to any gene: 9. CDR3 in amino acids: CASKITSGGNADTQYF. CDR3 DNA: TGCGCCAGCAAGATCACTAGCGGGGGGAACGCAGATACGCAGTATTTT.